This T cell receptor (beta chain) originates from a study of cytomegalovirus exposure and HLA in healthy donors. The CDR3 length is 17 residues. V was clipped by 8 bases and J by 4 bases; unmatched bases: 10. Per the germline V gene, CDR1 is LNHDA and CDR2 is SQIVND (reference sequence). The PCR employed 60 Vbeta primers together with 13 Jbeta primers. The assay was immunoSEQ multiplex PCR, and TCRdb's table has in-frame clones only and misses some. Here the sample spans over 80,000 clones, over 55% being singletons. The V call is TRBV19, the J call TRBJ2-2, with 13 bases lining up with TRBD2. This TCR was sampled from a boy aged 10-17 years in good health and CMV-seropositive. Sequenced sample: PBMCs. CDR3 coding DNA: TGTGCCAGTGGGGGTATGGGGACTAGCGGGATCACCGGGGAGCTGTTTTTT. It is translated as CASGGMGTSGITGELFF.